This is a list of T cell receptor beta chains from one sample in a study of CD8 T cells in Susac syndrome. TCRdb reanalysed the immunoSEQ multiplex PCR reads using MiXCR and keeps one entry per CDR3 protein. The table records a few hundred thousand distinct CDR3 sequences, about 90% of them present only once. Sequencing was performed on CD4+ T cells from PBMCs. The receptor set was obtained from a human donor with multiple sclerosis. Both conserved end residues are part of each CDR3. D genes are given only for firm matches. Some rows have no size entry. The others give once, few or many, or a class for an expanded clone.

abundance	d_gene	j_gene	v_gene	CDR3aa	CDR3nt
once	TRBD2	TRBJ2-7	TRBV20-1	CSARDSGTSGVEQYF	TGCAGTGCTAGAGATTCGGGGACTAGCGGGGTGGAGCAGTACTTC
NA	TRBD2	TRBJ2-7	TRBV5-4	CASAKGGAGGLLLNYEQYF	TGTGCCAGCGCAAAGGGGGGAGCGGGGGGACTGCTTCTAAACTACGAGCAGTACTTC
NA	TRBD1	TRBJ2-6	TRBV7-2	CASSLGQGPSRANVLTF	TGTGCCAGCAGCCTGGGACAGGGCCCCTCTCGGGCCAACGTCCTGACTTTC
NA	TRBD1	TRBJ1-5	TRBV30	CAWSNDRGGNQPQHF	TGTGCCTGGAGCAACGACAGGGGTGGCAATCAGCCCCAGCATTTT
NA	TRBD2	TRBJ2-7	TRBV5-1	CASGTSGGYEQYF	TGCGCCAGCGGGACTAGCGGGGGCTACGAGCAGTACTTC
NA	NA	TRBJ2-7	TRBV10-3	CAIRGSDGLSYEQYF	TGTGCCATCAGGGGCAGCGACGGCCTCTCCTACGAGCAGTACTTC
once	NA	TRBJ1-1	TRBV18	CASSPSRDPNTEAFF	TGTGCCAGCTCACCATCAAGGGACCCGAACACTGAAGCTTTCTTT
NA	TRBD2	TRBJ2-1	TRBV2	CASGGTSGTLTEQFF	TGTGCCAGCGGGGGGACTAGCGGCACTCTCACGGAGCAGTTCTTC
NA	NA	TRBJ2-3	TRBV7-2	CASSLQGRSPLLGQYF	TGTGCCAGCAGCTTACAAGGGCGATCCCCCCTGTTAGGGCAGTATTTT
NA	NA	TRBJ2-1	TRBV7-3	CASSSLGGDTEQFF	TGTGCCAGCAGCTCCCTAGGGGGAGATACTGAGCAGTTCTTC
once	TRBD1	TRBJ2-7	TRBV28	CASSWEGQGPYEQYF	TGTGCCAGCAGTTGGGAAGGACAGGGCCCGTACGAGCAGTACTTC
NA	NA	TRBJ1-2	TRBV7-9	CASSLVASNYGYTF	TGTGCCAGCAGCTTAGTTGCCAGTAACTATGGCTACACCTTC
NA	NA	TRBJ2-3	TRBV3-1	CASSTRDGITDTQYF	TGTGCCAGCAGCACCCGGGACGGAATCACAGATACGCAGTATTTT
once	NA	TRBJ2-7	TRBV6-2/TRBV6-3	CASSLTGTSSYEQYF	TGTGCCAGCAGTCTGACCGGGACGAGCTCCTACGAGCAGTACTTC
NA	NA	TRBJ2-1	TRBV29-1	CSVEVGGSSYNEQFF	TGCAGCGTTGAAGTTGGCGGTAGCTCCTACAATGAGCAGTTCTTC
NA	NA	TRBJ2-7	TRBV12-3/TRBV12-4	CASSLSGSYEQYF	TGTGCCAGCTCACTTTCAGGGAGCTACGAGCAGTACTTC
NA	NA	TRBJ2-3	TRBV18	CASSPGITADTQYF	TGTGCCAGCTCACCAGGCATTACGGCAGATACGCAGTATTTT
NA	NA	TRBJ2-3	TRBV30	CAWSVRSGAPDTQYF	TGTGCCTGGAGTGTCAGGTCGGGAGCCCCAGATACGCAGTATTTT
NA	NA	TRBJ2-7	TRBV20-1	CSAGRDFQPRGGEQYF	TGCAGTGCGGGCCGGGACTTCCAACCCCGTGGGGGCGAGCAGTACTTC
NA	TRBD2	TRBJ2-1	TRBV12-3/TRBV12-4	CASSPAIGLAGVEQFF	TGTGCCAGCAGTCCAGCTATTGGACTAGCGGGCGTTGAGCAGTTCTTC
NA	NA	TRBJ1-4	TRBV6-1	CASSDRKRRLSTNEKLFF	TGTGCCAGCAGTGATCGGAAACGCAGACTTTCAACTAATGAAAAACTGTTTTTT
NA	TRBD1	TRBJ2-5	TRBV5-4	CASRQGQGRQETQYF	TGTGCCAGCAGGCAAGGACAGGGTCGGCAAGAGACCCAGTACTTC
NA	TRBD2	TRBJ2-3	TRBV25-1	CAIRPSGGPTDTQYF	TGTGCCATCCGTCCTAGCGGGGGCCCCACAGATACGCAGTATTTT
NA	NA	TRBJ2-1	TRBV25-1	CASSEHGQYNEQFF	TGTGCCAGCAGTGAACACGGGCAATACAATGAGCAGTTCTTC
NA	NA	TRBJ1-2	TRBV2	CASTPEYGYTF	TGTGCCAGCACCCCAGAATATGGCTACACCTTC
NA	NA	TRBJ2-7	TRBV7-9	CASSPRRGRGGYEQYF	TGTGCCAGCAGCCCCCGTAGAGGCAGGGGGGGCTACGAGCAGTACTTC
once	NA	TRBJ1-1	TRBV12-3/TRBV12-4	CASSFLDRQNTEAFF	TGTGCCAGCAGTTTCCTAGACAGACAGAACACTGAAGCTTTCTTT
NA	NA	TRBJ2-7	TRBV5-1	CASSLVASEAYEQYF	TGCGCCAGCAGCTTGGTGGCTAGCGAGGCCTACGAGCAGTACTTC
NA	NA	TRBJ1-5	TRBV6-1	CASSGRGGLGSNQPQHF	TGTGCCAGCAGTGGGAGAGGGGGACTTGGGAGCAATCAGCCCCAGCATTTT
NA	NA	TRBJ1-6	TRBV20-1	CSAPGGGSYNSPLHF	TGCAGTGCCCCGGGGGGGGGCTCCTATAATTCACCCCTCCACTTT
NA	TRBD1	TRBJ1-2	TRBV6-5	CASSGTGDLYTF	TGTGCCAGCAGCGGGACAGGGGACCTCTACACCTTC
NA	NA	TRBJ2-3	TRBV12-3/TRBV12-4	CASSLGQPGTDTQYF	TGTGCCAGCAGTTTAGGACAGCCTGGCACAGATACGCAGTATTTT